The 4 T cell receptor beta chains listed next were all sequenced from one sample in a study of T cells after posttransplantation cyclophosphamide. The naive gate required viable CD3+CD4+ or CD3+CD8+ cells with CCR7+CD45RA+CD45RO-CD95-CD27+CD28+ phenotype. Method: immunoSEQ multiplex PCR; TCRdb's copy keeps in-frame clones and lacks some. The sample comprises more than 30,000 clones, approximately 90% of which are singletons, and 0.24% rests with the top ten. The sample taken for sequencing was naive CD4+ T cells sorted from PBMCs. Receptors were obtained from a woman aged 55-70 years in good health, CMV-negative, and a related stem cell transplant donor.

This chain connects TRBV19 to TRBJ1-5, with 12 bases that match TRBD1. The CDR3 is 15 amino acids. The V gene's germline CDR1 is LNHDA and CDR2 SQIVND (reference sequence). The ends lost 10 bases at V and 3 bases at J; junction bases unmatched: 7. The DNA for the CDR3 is TGTGCCACTAAACCGGGACAGGGGGCCAATCAGCCCCAGCATTTT. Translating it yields CATKPGQGANQPQHF.

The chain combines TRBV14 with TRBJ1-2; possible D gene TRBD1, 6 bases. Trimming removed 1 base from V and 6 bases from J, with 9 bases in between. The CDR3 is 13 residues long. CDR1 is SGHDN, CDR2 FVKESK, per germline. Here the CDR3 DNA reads TGTGCCAGCAGCCAAGCCAGGGGCCATGGCTACACCTTC. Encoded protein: CASSQARGHGYTF.

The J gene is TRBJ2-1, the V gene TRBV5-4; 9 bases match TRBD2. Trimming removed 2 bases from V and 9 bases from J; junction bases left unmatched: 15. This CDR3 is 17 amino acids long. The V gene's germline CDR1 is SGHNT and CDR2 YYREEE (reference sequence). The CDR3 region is CASSFPSTSGGAGEQFF. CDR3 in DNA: TGTGCCAGCAGCTTCCCATCGACTAGCGGAGGGGCCGGTGAGCAGTTCTTC.

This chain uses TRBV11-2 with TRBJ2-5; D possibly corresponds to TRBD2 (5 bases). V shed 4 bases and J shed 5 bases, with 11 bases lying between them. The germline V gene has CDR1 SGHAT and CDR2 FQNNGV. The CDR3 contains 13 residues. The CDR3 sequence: CASSSAGPETQYF. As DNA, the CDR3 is TGTGCCAGCAGCTCCGCGGGTCCGGAGACCCAGTACTTC.